The clone carrying this T cell receptor beta chain appeared once. The sample is drawn from a study of long-term antiretroviral therapy in people with HIV. Study background: Collection dates of the earliest samples fall about a decade before the 2015 immediate-ART recommendation.

Run at survey level, the immunoSEQ assay was version v3.0. Repertoires were generated with immunoSEQ multiplex PCR, while TCRdb's copy carries only in-frame clones and drops some. The sample contains 15,000 to 20,000 clones, approximately 90% of which appear only once. This CDR3 has 15 residues. The ends lost 4 bases at V and 2 bases at J; junction bases unmatched: 5. CDR1 and CDR2 from the germline V gene are SGHVS and FQNEAQ. This sequence originates from a man over 45 with HIV. The starting material was unsorted PBMCs, obtained 6.9 years after starting antiretroviral therapy. The chain is built from TRBV7-8 and TRBJ2-1; 7 positions match TRBD2. CDR3 nucleotide sequence: TGTGCCAGCAGCTGGCGGGAGTCAACCTACAATGAGCAGTTCTTC. It codes for CASSWRESTYNEQFF.